These T cell receptor beta chains were read from a single sample in a study of tumor-infiltrating lymphocytes in primary liver carcinoma. MiXCR was run by TCRdb on the multiplex PCR reads, yielding one entry per CDR3 protein. The sample contains some 32,000 distinct CDR3 sequences, 76% of which appear only once. The specimen was liver tumor tissue from sampling region 5. These receptors were collected from a man aged 35-49 years with primary liver carcinoma and hepatitis B virus infection. Both conserved end residues are trimmed from each CDR3.

CDR3 length	V gene	J gene	CDR3 protein
14	TRBV12-1	TRBJ2-3	TSNSELAGDTDTQY
15	TRBV11-2	TRBJ2-3	ASSLIAGGSNTDTRY
13	TRBV11-3	TRBJ2-1	ASSVGTRGINERF
9	TRBV5-6	TRBJ2-5	ASSLDETQY
12	TRBV5-5	TRBJ1-2	VNSPGQAHYGYT
15	TRBV4-2	TRBJ1-1	TSNQEYGQGFWTGAF
11	TRBV6-5	TRBJ2-7	SSSVSQGAKQY
14	TRBV6-6	TRBJ1-5	ASSYSGGYSNQPQY
14	TRBV12-3/TRBV12-4	TRBJ2-1	ASSSRTGVSCNEQL
15	TRBV5-5	TRBJ2-1	VSSSGLAISYYNEQF
11	TRBV5-1	TRBJ1-2	AGSSSNAIGYT
11	TRBV20-1	TRBJ2-7	SASQTGSYEQY
14	TRBV12-3/TRBV12-4	TRBJ2-2	ANRRIGQGNTGELS
14	TRBV4-2	TRBJ2-7	ASGQDERTKSYEQY